This T cell receptor beta chain was identified during a study of T cells in narcolepsy. Study results and caveats: Same-patient CSF and blood CD4+ T cell clonotypes included HCRT-specific and TRIB2-specific autoreactive ones.

Data came from immunoSEQ multiplex PCR; TCRdb stores just in-frame clones and leaves some out. This repertoire shows around 24,000 clones, 81% found once; its top ten account for roughly 0.98%. This clone was seen a handful of times. The antigen is not known. This clonotype was obtained from a human donor in good health. Sequencing input: memory (CD45RA-) CD4+ T cells from blood.

The CDR3 DNA sequence: TGTGCCAGTAGTCCAAGCACAGATACGCAGTATTTT. Its translation is CASSPSTDTQYF. The rearrangement links TRBV19 to TRBJ2-3; D not certain. V was cut by 5 bases and J by 0 bases, with 3 bases left in between. Germline values: CDR1 LNHDA, CDR2 SQIVND (reference sequence). The CDR3 runs 12 residues.